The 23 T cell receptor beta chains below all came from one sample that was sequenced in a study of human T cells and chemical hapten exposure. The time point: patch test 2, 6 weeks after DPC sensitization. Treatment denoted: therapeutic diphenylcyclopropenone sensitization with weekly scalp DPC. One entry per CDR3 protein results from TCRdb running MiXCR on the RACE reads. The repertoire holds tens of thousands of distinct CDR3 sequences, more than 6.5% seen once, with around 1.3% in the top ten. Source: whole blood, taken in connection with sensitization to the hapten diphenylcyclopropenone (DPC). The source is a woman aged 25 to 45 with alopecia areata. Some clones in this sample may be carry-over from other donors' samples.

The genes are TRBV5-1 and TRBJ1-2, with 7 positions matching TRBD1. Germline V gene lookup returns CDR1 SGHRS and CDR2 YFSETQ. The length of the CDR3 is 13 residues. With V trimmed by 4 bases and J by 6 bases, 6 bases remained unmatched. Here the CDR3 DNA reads TGCGCCAGCAGCGAGACAGGGTTAAATGGCTACACCTTC. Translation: CASSETGLNGYTF.

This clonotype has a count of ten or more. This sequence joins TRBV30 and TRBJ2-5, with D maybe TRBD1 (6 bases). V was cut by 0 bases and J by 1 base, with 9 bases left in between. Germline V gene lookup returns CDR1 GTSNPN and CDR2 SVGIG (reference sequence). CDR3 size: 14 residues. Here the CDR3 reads CAWSVGGFQETQYF. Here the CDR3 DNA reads TGTGCCTGGAGTGTAGGGGGATTCCAAGAGACCCAGTACTTC.

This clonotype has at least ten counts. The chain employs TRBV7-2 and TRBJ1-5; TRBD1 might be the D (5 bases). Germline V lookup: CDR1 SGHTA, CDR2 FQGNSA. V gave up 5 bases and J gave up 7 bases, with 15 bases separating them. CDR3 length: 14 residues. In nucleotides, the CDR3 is TGTGCCAGCAGCGGACAAGGGAGTAACCAGCCCCAGCATTTT. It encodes CASSGQGSNQPQHF.

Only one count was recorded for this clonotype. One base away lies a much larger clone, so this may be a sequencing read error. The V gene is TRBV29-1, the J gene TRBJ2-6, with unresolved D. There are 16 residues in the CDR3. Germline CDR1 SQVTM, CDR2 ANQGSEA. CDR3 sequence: CGVEAGPPSGANVLTF. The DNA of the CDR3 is TGCGGCGTTGAGGCAGGTCCCCCCTCGGGGGCCAACGTCCTGACTTTC.

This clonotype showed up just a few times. The CDR3 DNA reads TGCAGCGTTGAGGTCCAAAACCGCTATGGCTACACCTTC. Its translation: CSVEVQNRYGYTF. The V gene is TRBV29-1, the J gene TRBJ1-2; D call uncertain. Trimming took 3 bases from V and 4 from J, leaving 12 bases between them. Germline assignment: CDR1 SQVTM and CDR2 ANQGSEA. This CDR3 has 13 amino acids.

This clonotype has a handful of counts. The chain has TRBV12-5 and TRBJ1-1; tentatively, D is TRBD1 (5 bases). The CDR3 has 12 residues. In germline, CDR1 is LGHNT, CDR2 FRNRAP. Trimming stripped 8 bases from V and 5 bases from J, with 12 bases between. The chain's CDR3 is CASNQGITEAFF. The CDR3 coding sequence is TGTGCTAGTAACCAGGGTATAACTGAAGCTTTCTTT.

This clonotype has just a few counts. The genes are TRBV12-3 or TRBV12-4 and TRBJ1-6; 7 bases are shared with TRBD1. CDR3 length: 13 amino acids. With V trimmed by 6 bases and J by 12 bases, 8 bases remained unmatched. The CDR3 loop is CASRGRQGLPLHF. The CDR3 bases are TGTGCCAGCAGGGGGAGACAGGGTTTACCCCTCCACTTT.

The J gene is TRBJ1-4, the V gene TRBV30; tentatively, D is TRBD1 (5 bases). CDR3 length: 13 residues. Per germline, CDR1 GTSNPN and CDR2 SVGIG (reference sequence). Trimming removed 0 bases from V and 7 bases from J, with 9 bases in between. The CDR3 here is CAWSVGAPEKLFF. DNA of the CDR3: TGTGCCTGGAGTGTTGGGGCGCCTGAAAAACTGTTTTTT.

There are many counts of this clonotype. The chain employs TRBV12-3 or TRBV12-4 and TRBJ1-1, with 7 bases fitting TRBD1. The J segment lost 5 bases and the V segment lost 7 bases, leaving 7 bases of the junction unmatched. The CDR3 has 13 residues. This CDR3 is CASNHDRATEAFF. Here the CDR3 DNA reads TGTGCCAGCAACCACGACAGGGCAACTGAAGCTTTCTTT.

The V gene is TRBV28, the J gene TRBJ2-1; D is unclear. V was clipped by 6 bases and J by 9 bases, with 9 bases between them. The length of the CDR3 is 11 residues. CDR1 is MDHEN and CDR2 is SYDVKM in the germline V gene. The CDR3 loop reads CASRRFGEQFF. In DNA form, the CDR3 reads TGTGCCAGCAGGCGGTTCGGTGAGCAGTTCTTC.

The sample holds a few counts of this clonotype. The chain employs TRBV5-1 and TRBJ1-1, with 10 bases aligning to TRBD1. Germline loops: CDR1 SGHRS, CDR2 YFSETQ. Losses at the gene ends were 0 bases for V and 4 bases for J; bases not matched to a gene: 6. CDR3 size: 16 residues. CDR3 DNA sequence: TGCGCCAGCAGCTTGGGAAGGACAGGGGGGCTCACTGAAGCTTTCTTT. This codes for CASSLGRTGGLTEAFF.

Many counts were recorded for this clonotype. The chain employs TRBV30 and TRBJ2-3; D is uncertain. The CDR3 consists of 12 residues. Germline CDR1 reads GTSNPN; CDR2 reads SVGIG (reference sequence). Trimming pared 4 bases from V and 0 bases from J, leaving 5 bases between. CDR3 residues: CAWTESTDTQYF. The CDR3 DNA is TGTGCCTGGACGGAGAGCACAGATACGCAGTATTTT.

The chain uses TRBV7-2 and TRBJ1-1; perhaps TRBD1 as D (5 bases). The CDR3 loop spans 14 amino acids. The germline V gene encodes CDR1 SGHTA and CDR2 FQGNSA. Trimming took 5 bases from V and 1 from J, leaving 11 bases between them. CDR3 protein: CASSAGPPNTEAFF. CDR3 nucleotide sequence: TGTGCCAGCAGCGCGGGACCGCCGAACACTGAAGCTTTCTTT.

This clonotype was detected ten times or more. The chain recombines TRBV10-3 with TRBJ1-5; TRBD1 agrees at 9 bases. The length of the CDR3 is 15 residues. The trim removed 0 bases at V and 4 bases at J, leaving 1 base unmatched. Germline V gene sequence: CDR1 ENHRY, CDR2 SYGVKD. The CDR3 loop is CAISESGTGNQPQHF. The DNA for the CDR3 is TGTGCCATCAGTGAGTCAGGGACAGGGAATCAGCCCCAGCATTTT.

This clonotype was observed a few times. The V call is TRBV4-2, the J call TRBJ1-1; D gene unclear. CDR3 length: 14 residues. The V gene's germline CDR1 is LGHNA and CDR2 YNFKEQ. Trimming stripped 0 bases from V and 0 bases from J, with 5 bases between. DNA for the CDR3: TGTGCCAGCAGCCAAGACCTTGTGAACACTGAAGCTTTCTTT. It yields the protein CASSQDLVNTEAFF.

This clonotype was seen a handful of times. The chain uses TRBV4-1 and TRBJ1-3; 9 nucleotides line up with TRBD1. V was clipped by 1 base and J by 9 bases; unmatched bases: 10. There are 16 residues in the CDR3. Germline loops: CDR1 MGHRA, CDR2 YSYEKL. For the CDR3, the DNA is TGCGCCAGCAGCCAAGTCTGGGACAGGGCAGACGGCACCATATATTTT. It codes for CASSQVWDRADGTIYF.

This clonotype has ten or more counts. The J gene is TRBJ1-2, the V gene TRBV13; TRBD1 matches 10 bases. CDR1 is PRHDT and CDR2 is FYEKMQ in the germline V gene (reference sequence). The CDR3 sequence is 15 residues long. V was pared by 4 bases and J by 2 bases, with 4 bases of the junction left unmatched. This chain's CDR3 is CASSSGTGENYGYTF. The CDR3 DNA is TGTGCCAGCAGCTCCGGGACAGGGGAGAACTATGGCTACACCTTC.

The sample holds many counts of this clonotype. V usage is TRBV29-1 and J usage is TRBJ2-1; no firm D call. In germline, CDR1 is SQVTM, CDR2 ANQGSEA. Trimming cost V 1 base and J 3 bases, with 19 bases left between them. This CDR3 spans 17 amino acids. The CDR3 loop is CSVEGSAEEVGYNEQFF. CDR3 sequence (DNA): TGCAGCGTTGAAGGCTCCGCCGAGGAAGTGGGCTACAATGAGCAGTTCTTC.

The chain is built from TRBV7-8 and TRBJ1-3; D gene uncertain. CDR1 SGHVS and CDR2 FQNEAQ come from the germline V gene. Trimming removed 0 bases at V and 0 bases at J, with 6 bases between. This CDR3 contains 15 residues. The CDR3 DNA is TGTGCCAGCAGCTTAGCGTCGGACTCTGGAAACACCATATATTTT. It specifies CASSLASDSGNTIYF.

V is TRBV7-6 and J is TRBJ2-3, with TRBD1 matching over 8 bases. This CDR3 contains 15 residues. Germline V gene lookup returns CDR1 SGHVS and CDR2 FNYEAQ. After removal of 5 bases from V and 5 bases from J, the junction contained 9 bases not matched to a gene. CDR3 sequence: CASSPPGGDIDTQYF. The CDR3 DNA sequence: TGTGCCAGCAGCCCCCCAGGGGGCGACATAGATACGCAGTATTTT.

The CDR3 sequence is CAITGGQDGYTF. The DNA of the CDR3 is TGTGCCATCACCGGGGGGCAGGATGGCTACACCTTC. This chain uses TRBV12-3 or TRBV12-4 with TRBJ1-2, with a weak D call TRBD1 (6 bases). V was pared by 10 bases and J by 6 bases, with 15 bases between. The CDR3 consists of 12 residues.

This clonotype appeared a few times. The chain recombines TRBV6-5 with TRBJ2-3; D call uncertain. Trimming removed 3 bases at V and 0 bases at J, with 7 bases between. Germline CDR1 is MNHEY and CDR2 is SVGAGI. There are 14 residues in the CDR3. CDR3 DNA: TGTGCCAGCAGTTATCGGCTTAGCACAGATACGCAGTATTTT. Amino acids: CASSYRLSTDTQYF.

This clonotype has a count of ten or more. CDR3 bases: TGTGCCAGCAGTTTACTCAGGGGTGGCTACACCTTC. Translation: CASSLLRGGYTF. J is TRBJ1-2 and V is TRBV12-3 or TRBV12-4; D perhaps matches TRBD1 (6 bases). This CDR3 region has 12 residues. Trimming left V 2 bases short and J 7 bases short, with 8 bases between.